One sample yielded the 24 T cell receptor beta chains listed below, sequenced in a study of blood T cell repertoires in COVID-19. Method: immunoSEQ multiplex PCR; TCRdb's copy keeps in-frame clones and lacks some. The sample holds some 120,000 clones; about 88% are singletons and the top ten take more than 1.5%. Sequenced input: peripheral blood. The receptors here all came from a human donor in a cohort sampled during active COVID-19.

The CDR3 spells CASSSGTGSTEAFF. In nucleotides, the CDR3 is TGTGCCAGCAGCTCCGGGACAGGGTCCACTGAAGCTTTCTTT. The J gene is TRBJ1-1, the V gene TRBV6-5, with 9 bases identical to TRBD1. V lost 6 bases to trimming and J lost 4 bases; unmatched junction nucleotides: 6. CDR3 size: 14 residues. The germline gives CDR1 MNHEY, CDR2 SVGAGI.

The chain links TRBV6-5 to TRBJ2-2, with D possibly being TRBD1 (6 bases). Germline assignment: CDR1 MNHEY and CDR2 SVGAGI. The CDR3 totals 13 residues. Trimming removed 5 bases from V and 7 bases from J, with 11 bases in between. CDR3 DNA sequence: TGTGCCAGCAGTATACGACAGGACGGGGAGCTGTTTTTT. This encodes CASSIRQDGELFF.

The V gene is TRBV5-5, the J gene TRBJ2-1; 15 bases map to TRBD2. The CDR3 is made up of 17 amino acids. CDR1 is SGHKS, CDR2 YYEKEE, per germline (reference sequence). Trimming took 1 base from V and 7 from J; bases not matched to a gene: 6. The CDR3 DNA sequence: TGTGCCAGCAGCTTGCGGGCTGGACTAGCGGGGGGGAATGAGCAGTTCTTC. Amino acids: CASSLRAGLAGGNEQFF. Supplemented by reference TRBV5-5 and TRBJ2-1, the full variable domain reads DAGVTQSPTHLIKTRGQQVTLRCSPISGHKSVSWYQQVLGQGPQFIFQYYEKEERGRGNFPDRFSARQFPNYSSELNVNALLLGDSALYLCASSLRAGLAGGNEQFFGPGTRLTVL.

The V call is TRBV13, the J call TRBJ2-7; D possibly corresponds to TRBD1 (7 bases). This CDR3 has 14 residues. CDR1 is PRHDT, CDR2 FYEKMQ, per germline (reference sequence). Trimming cost V 2 bases and J 2 bases, with 10 bases left between them. CDR3 amino acids: CASSLQGGAYEQYF. DNA of the CDR3: TGTGCCAGCAGCTTACAGGGGGGCGCCTACGAGCAGTACTTC.

The CDR3 bases are TGTGCCAGCAGCTTTGTGACTAGCGGGAGCTACAATGAGCAGTTCTTC. Its translation is CASSFVTSGSYNEQFF. The chain joins TRBV11-2 to TRBJ2-1, with TRBD2 matching 12 bases. CDR1 is SGHAT and CDR2 is FQNNGV in the germline V gene. This CDR3 is 16 amino acids long. V lost 3 bases, J lost 3 bases, and 3 bases stayed unmatched.

This clone was picked up a small number of times. This chain connects TRBV5-8 to TRBJ1-1; 7 nucleotides line up with TRBD1. J lost 4 bases, V lost 2 bases, and 5 bases had no gene match. This CDR3 has 14 residues. Germline CDR1 reads SGHTS; CDR2 reads YDEGEE. The CDR3 nucleotides read TGTGCCAGCAGCTTCAACAGGGGTGGCACTGAAGCTTTCTTT. Its protein product is CASSFNRGGTEAFF.

This chain uses TRBV30 with TRBJ2-2; D is ambiguous. Germline V gene data show CDR1 as GTSNPN and CDR2 as SVGIG (reference sequence). V gave up 2 bases and J gave up 4 bases, with 8 bases separating them. The CDR3 is made up of 13 amino acids. The CDR3 coding sequence is TGTGCCTGGAGTAGGAGCCCCACCGGGGAGCTGTTTTTT. It encodes CAWSRSPTGELFF.

The CDR3 nucleotides read TGTGCCAGCAGCTTAGGGCTAGCGGCAGATACGCAGTATTTT. This codes for CASSLGLAADTQYF. The chain has TRBV7-2 and TRBJ2-3, with 7 bases that match TRBD2. The CDR3 is made up of 14 amino acids. The germline V gene encodes CDR1 SGHTA and CDR2 FQGNSA. The V segment lost 1 base and the J segment 4 bases; nucleotides outside the gene matches: 2.

Comments on this clone: Germline and junction disagree at one end, which may indicate a read error. This chain connects TRBV7-7 to TRBJ2-2; TRBD1 matches 9 bases. Germline lookup yields CDR1 SSHAT and CDR2 FNYEAQ (reference sequence). The CDR3 has 16 amino acids. The CDR3 here is CASSSSGTGLTGELFF. CDR3 DNA sequence: TGTGCTAGCAGCTCCTCCGGGACAGGGTTGACCGGGGAGCTGTTTTTT.

CDR3 in DNA: TGTGCCAGCAGCTTGAGACAGGGGGAAACCTACGAGCAGTACTTC. Its protein product is CASSLRQGETYEQYF. The rearrangement uses TRBV7-9 and TRBJ2-7; 9 positions match TRBD1. The junction had 5 bases not matched to a gene; V was cut back by 3 bases and J by 2 bases. Germline lookup yields CDR1 SEHNR and CDR2 FQNEAQ (reference sequence). CDR3 length: 15 amino acids.

The gene calls are TRBV15 and TRBJ1-4; D may be TRBD1 (5 bases). V gave up 4 bases and J gave up 3 bases, with 12 bases separating them. Germline assignment: CDR1 LNHNV and CDR2 YYDKDF (reference sequence). CDR3 length: 15 residues. CDR3 amino acids: CATSKGTGANEKLFF. In nucleotides, the CDR3 is TGTGCCACCAGCAAAGGAACAGGAGCTAATGAAAAACTGTTTTTT. Looking up the rest from reference TRBV15 and TRBJ1-4 gives the full variable domain: DAMVIQNPRYQVTQFGKPVTLSCSQTLNHNVMYWYQQKSSQAPKLLFHYYDKDFNNEADTPDNFQSRRPNTSFCFLDIRSPGLGDTAMYLCATSKGTGANEKLFFGSGTQLSVL.

CDR3 DNA: TGTGCCAGCAGTTCAACAGCGGGAGGCCCAGAGAAGACCCAGTACTTC. Translating gives CASSSTAGGPEKTQYF. The chain links TRBV2 to TRBJ2-5; the match to TRBD2 covers 9 bases. The length of the CDR3 is 16 residues. Germline-derived CDR1 and CDR2 are SNHLY and FYNNEI. V gave up 5 bases and J gave up 6 bases; unmatched junction bases: 13.

The chain joins TRBV6-1 to TRBJ2-7; TRBD2 matches 7 bases. V shed 2 bases, J shed 3 bases, and the junction held 7 bases outside the gene matches. Germline V gives CDR1 MNHNS, CDR2 SASEGT. CDR3 length: 15 amino acids. CDR3 in amino acids: CASSEFGGSFYEQYF. Written as DNA, the CDR3 is TGTGCCAGCAGTGAATTCGGCGGGAGCTTCTACGAGCAGTACTTC.

This chain joins TRBV19 and TRBJ1-1; perhaps TRBD1 as D (5 bases). The CDR3 has 13 amino acids. The ends were cut back, 6 bases at V and 1 base at J, with 9 bases in the middle. Germline V gene sequence: CDR1 LNHDA, CDR2 SQIVND (reference sequence). CDR3 region: CASSSDRNTEAFF. The CDR3 DNA sequence: TGTGCCAGTAGCAGCGACAGGAACACTGAAGCTTTCTTT.

This clone was detected once. The chain couples TRBV11-2 to TRBJ2-3, with 7 bases fitting TRBD1. This CDR3 has 14 residues. CDR1 is SGHAT and CDR2 is FQNNGV in the germline V gene. J lost 3 bases, V lost 4 bases, and 4 bases had no gene match. CDR3 protein: CASSSGQTTDTQYF. The CDR3 DNA reads TGTGCCAGCAGCTCGGGACAGACAACAGATACGCAGTATTTT.

This rearrangement joins TRBV4-1 to TRBJ2-7; D is undetermined. The germline V gene has CDR1 MGHRA and CDR2 YSYEKL. Trimming took off 0 bases at V and 2 bases at J, with 11 bases between the two ends. The CDR3 length is 15 residues. The CDR3 region is CASSQESAGAYEQYF. CDR3 DNA: TGCGCCAGCAGCCAAGAATCTGCAGGCGCCTACGAGCAGTACTTC.

The rearrangement joins TRBV28 to TRBJ2-7; D possibly corresponds to TRBD1 (6 bases). Between the trimmed V and J ends, which lost 6 bases and 3 bases, there was a span of 18 bases. CDR1 and CDR2 (germline): MDHEN, SYDVKM. The CDR3 has 15 residues. The CDR3 is CASSPAGVGVYEQYF. CDR3 DNA sequence: TGTGCCAGCAGCCCAGCAGGGGTTGGAGTCTACGAGCAGTACTTC.

This chain joins TRBV11-2 and TRBJ1-1, with TRBD1 matching 7 bases. The CDR3 sequence is 15 residues long. The ends lost 1 base at V and 3 bases at J; junction bases unmatched: 5. CDR1 and CDR2 from the germline V gene are SGHAT and FQNNGV. The CDR3 sequence is CASSLGTGGYTEAFF. The CDR3 nucleotides read TGTGCCAGCAGCTTAGGGACAGGCGGGTACACTGAAGCTTTCTTT.

The V gene is TRBV13, the J gene TRBJ1-5; the match to TRBD1 covers 7 bases. The length of the CDR3 is 14 residues. Germline-derived CDR1 and CDR2 are PRHDT and FYEKMQ (reference sequence). Losses at the gene ends were 5 bases for V and 0 bases for J; bases not matched to a gene: 1. CDR3 region: CASSNRGSNQPQHF. The CDR3 DNA reads as TGTGCCAGCAGCAACAGGGGTAGCAATCAGCCCCAGCATTTT. Using reference TRBV13 and TRBJ1-5 for the parts outside the CDR3, the full variable domain is AAGVIQSPRHLIKEKRETATLKCYPIPRHDTVYWYQQGPGQDPQFLISFYEKMQSDKGSIPDRFSAQQFSDYHSELNMSSLELGDSALYFCASSNRGSNQPQHFGDGTRLSIL.

The V call is TRBV3-1 (or the pseudogene TRBV3-2), the J call TRBJ2-7, with 11 bases matching TRBD2. Trimming took 4 bases from V and 6 from J; bases not matched to a gene: 8. The CDR3 sequence is 15 residues long. Germline V CDR1 and CDR2: LGHDT, YNNKEL (reference sequence). In nucleotides, the CDR3 is TGTGCCAGCAGCCCCACTAGCGGGGGTTTGTTCGAGCAGTACTTC. Protein sequence: CASSPTSGGLFEQYF.

The J gene is TRBJ1-6, the V gene TRBV18; D is ambiguous. Germline V gene data show CDR1 as KGHSH and CDR2 as LQKENI. Deletions cut 3 bases from V and 4 bases from J, with 10 bases between. The CDR3 spans 15 residues. The CDR3 coding sequence is TGTGCCAGCTCACCCGGTGTAGAGTATAATTCACCCCTCCACTTT. It codes for CASSPGVEYNSPLHF.

This chain links TRBV5-1 with TRBJ2-3; TRBD2 might be the D (5 bases). The CDR3 is 13 amino acids. Germline V gene sequence: CDR1 SGHRS, CDR2 YFSETQ. Trimming removed 4 bases from V and 9 bases from J, with 15 bases in between. The CDR3 here is CASSRADRGTQYF. The DNA for the CDR3 is TGCGCCAGCAGCCGGGCTGACCGCGGGACGCAGTATTTT.

V and J are TRBV11-3 and TRBJ2-7, with TRBD2 matching over 11 bases. Germline V gives CDR1 SGHNT, CDR2 YENEEA. The trim removed 5 bases at V and 3 bases at J, leaving 3 bases unmatched. The CDR3 is 14 amino acids. CDR3 bases: TGTGCCAGCAGCCCGGGACTAGCGGTCTACGAGCAGTACTTC. Its translation is CASSPGLAVYEQYF.

The chain is built from TRBV15 and TRBJ2-3; 9 bases match TRBD2. J gave up 4 bases and V 5 bases, and 16 bases lay outside the gene matches. The germline CDR1 and CDR2 sequences are LNHNV and YYDKDF (reference sequence). This CDR3 is built from 18 residues. The CDR3 protein is CATSPSRINSGSADTQYF. In DNA form, the CDR3 reads TGTGCCACCAGCCCTTCCCGTATTAATAGCGGGAGCGCAGATACGCAGTATTTT.